This TCR beta chain was captured by sequencing in a study of breast tumors, draining lymph nodes, adjacent tissues. At least ten counts were recorded for this clonotype. Its antigen is not identified. TCRdb processed the multiplex PCR reads anew with MiXCR; each CDR3 protein has one entry. The sample consists of about 20,000 distinct CDR3 sequences, under 35% of them appearing once. Findings and limits, study-wide: Compared with basal-like, luminal-like tumors shared significantly more repertoire with nontumor tissue. The data were judged consistent with most tumor T cells coming from lymph node and expanding in tumor. Compared with lymph nodes, tumors were less diverse; compared with nontumor tissue, more.

V shed 0 bases and J shed 6 bases, with 13 bases lying between them. From germline, CDR1 is SGHTA and CDR2 FQGTGA. This CDR3 is built from 15 residues. This chain joins TRBV7-3 and TRBJ2-3, with D possibly TRBD1 on 5 matching bases. The sequence was obtained from a female donor with breast cancer. Some clones in this sample may be carry-over from other donors' samples. Sequenced material: breast tumor tissue. The CDR3 sequence is CASSLTAGLSDTQYF. In DNA form, the CDR3 reads TGTGCCAGCAGCTTAACGGCAGGGTTAAGCGATACGCAGTATTTT.